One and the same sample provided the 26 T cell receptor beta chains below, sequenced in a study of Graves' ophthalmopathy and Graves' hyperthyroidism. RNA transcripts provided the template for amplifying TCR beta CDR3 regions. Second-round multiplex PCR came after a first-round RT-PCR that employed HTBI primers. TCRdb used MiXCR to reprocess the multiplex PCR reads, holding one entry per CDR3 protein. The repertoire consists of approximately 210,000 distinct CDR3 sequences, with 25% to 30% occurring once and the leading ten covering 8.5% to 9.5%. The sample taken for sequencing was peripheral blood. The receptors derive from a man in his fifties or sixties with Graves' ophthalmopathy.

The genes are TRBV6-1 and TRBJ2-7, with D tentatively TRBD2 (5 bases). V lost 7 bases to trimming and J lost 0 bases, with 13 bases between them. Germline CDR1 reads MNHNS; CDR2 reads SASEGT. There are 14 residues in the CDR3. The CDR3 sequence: CASTLAGPSYEQYF. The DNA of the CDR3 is TGTGCCAGCACCCTCGCGGGCCCCTCCTACGAGCAGTACTTC.

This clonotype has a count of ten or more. The CDR3 protein is CASSTYGTGNTEAFF. CDR3 DNA sequence: TGTGCCAGCAGCACTTACGGGACAGGGAACACTGAAGCTTTCTTT. The rearrangement joins TRBV12-3 or TRBV12-4 to TRBJ1-1, with 8 bases that match TRBD1. The CDR3 runs 15 residues. J was trimmed by 1 base and V by 6 bases; bases with no gene match: 7.

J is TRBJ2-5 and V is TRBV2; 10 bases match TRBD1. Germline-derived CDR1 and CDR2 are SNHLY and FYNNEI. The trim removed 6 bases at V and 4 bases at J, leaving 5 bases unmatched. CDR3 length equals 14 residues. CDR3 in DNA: TGTGCCAGCAGCCACGACAGGGGGCGAGAGACCCAGTACTTC. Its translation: CASSHDRGRETQYF.

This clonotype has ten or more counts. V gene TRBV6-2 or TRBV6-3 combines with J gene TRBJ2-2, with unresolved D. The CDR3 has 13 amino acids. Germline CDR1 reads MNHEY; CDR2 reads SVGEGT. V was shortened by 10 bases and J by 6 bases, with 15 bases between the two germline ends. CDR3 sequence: CATRPLPPGELFF. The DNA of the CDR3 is TGTGCCACTCGTCCGTTGCCGCCCGGGGAGCTGTTTTTT.

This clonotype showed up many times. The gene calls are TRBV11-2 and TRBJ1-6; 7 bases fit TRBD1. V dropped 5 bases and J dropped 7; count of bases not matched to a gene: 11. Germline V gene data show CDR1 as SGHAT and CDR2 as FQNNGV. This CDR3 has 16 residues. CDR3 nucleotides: TGTGCCAGCAGCAAGACTGCGACAGGGTGGAATTCACCCCTCCACTTT. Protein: CASSKTATGWNSPLHF.

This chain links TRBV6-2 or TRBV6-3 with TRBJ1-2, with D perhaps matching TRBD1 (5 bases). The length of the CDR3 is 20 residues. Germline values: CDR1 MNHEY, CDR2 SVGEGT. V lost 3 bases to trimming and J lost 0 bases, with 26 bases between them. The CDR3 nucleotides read TGTGCCAGCAGTTATGAGACAGCGATAAAATACAACCCAGCTAACTATGGCTACACCTTC. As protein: CASSYETAIKYNPANYGYTF.

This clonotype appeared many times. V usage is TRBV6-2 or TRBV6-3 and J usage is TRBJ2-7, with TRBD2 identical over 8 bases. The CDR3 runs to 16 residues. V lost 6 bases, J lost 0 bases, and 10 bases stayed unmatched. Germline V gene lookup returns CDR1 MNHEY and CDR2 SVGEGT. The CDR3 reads CASSRIWSGSSYEQYF. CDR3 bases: TGTGCCAGCAGCCGGATTTGGAGCGGGAGCTCCTACGAGCAGTACTTC.

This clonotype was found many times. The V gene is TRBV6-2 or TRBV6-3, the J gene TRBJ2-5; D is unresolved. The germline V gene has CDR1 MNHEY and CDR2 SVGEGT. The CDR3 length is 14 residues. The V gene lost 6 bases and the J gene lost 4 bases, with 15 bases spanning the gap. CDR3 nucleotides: TGTGCCAGCAGCCCAACTACCGTTGGAGAGACCCAGTACTTC. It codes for CASSPTTVGETQYF.

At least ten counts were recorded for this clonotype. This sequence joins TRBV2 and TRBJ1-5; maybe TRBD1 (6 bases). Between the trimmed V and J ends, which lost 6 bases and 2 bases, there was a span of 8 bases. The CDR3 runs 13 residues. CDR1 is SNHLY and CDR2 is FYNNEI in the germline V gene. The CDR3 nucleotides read TGTGCCAGCAGAGGGGGGGGCAATCAGCCCCAGCATTTT. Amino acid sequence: CASRGGGNQPQHF.

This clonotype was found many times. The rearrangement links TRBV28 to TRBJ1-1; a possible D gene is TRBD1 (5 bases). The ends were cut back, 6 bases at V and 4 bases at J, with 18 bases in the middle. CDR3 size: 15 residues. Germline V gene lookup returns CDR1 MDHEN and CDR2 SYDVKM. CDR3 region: CASSHDAGGGTEAFF. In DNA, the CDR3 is TGTGCCAGCAGCCACGACGCCGGGGGAGGCACTGAAGCTTTCTTT.

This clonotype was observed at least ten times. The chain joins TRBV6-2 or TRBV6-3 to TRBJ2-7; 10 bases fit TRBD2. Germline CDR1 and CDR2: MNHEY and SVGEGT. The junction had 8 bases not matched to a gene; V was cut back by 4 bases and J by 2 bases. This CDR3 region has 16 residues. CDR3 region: CASSLISGRFTYEQYF. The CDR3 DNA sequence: TGTGCCAGCAGTTTGATTAGCGGGAGGTTCACCTACGAGCAGTACTTC.

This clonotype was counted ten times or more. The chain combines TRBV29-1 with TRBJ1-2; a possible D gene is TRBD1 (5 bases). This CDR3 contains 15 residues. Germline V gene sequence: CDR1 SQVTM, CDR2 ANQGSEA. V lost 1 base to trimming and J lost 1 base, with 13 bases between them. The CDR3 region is CSVEGVAGYNYGYTF. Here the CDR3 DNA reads TGCAGCGTTGAAGGGGTAGCAGGGTATAACTATGGCTACACCTTC.

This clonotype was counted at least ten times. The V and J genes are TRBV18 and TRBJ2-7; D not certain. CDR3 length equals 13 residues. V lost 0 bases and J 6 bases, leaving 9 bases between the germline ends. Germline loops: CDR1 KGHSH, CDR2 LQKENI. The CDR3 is CASSPPSVSEQYF. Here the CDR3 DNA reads TGTGCCAGCTCACCACCGTCGGTGTCCGAGCAGTACTTC.

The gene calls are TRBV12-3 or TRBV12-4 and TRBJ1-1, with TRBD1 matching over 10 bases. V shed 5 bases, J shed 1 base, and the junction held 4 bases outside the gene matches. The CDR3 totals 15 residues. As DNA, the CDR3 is TGTGCCAGCAGTCCGGACAGGGGGGGGAACACTGAAGCTTTCTTT. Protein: CASSPDRGGNTEAFF.

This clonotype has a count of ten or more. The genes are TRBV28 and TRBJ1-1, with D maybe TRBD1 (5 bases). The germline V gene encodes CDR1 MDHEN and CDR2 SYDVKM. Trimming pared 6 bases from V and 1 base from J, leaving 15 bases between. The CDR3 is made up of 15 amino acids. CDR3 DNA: TGTGCCAGCAGACCGGGGGGGGATCGGAACACTGAAGCTTTCTTT. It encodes CASRPGGDRNTEAFF.

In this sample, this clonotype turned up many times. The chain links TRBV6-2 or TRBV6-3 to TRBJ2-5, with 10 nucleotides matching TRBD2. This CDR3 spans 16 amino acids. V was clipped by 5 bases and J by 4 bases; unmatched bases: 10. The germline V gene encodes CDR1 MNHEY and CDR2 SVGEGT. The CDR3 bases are TGTGCCAGCAGTAACCCGGGACTAGCGATAGGAGAGACCCAGTACTTC. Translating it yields CASSNPGLAIGETQYF.

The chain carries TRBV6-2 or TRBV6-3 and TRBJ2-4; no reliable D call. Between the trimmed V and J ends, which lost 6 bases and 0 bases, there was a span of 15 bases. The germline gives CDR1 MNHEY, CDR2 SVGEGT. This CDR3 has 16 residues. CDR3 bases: TGTGCCAGCAGCGGACGAGAACTTCTAGCCAAAAACATTCAGTACTTC. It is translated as CASSGRELLAKNIQYF.

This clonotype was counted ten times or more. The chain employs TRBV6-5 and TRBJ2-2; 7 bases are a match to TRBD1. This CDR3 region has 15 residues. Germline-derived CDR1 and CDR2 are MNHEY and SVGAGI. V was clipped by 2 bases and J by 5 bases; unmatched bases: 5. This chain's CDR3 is CASSYRTGVTGELFF. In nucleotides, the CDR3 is TGTGCCAGCAGTTACCGCACAGGGGTAACCGGGGAGCTGTTTTTT.

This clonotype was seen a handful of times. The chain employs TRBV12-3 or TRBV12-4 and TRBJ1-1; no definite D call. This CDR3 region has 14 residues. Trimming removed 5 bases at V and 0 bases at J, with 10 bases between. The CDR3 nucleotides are TGTGCCAGCAGTCCTGCCCAGGTGAACACTGAAGCTTTCTTT. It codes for CASSPAQVNTEAFF.

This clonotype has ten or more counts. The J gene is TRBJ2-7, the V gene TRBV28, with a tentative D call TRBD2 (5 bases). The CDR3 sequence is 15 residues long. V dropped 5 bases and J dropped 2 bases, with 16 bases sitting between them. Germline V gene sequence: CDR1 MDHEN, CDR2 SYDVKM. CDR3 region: CASSPVREGPYEQYF. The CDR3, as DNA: TGTGCCAGCAGTCCCGTGAGGGAAGGACCCTACGAGCAGTACTTC.

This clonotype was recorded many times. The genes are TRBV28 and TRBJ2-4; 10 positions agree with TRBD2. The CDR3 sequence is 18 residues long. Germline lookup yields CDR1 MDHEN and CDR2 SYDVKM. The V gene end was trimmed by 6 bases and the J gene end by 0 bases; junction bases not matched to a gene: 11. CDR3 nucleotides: TGTGCCAGCAGAAACTCCGGGACTAGCGTACTAGCCAAAAACATTCAGTACTTC. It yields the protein CASRNSGTSVLAKNIQYF.

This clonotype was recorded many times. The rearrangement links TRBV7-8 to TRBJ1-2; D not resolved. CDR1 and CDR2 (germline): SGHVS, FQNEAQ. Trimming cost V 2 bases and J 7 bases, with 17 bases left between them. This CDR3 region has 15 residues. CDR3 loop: CASSLPLRGMGGYTF. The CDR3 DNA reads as TGTGCCAGCAGCTTACCCCTACGGGGAATGGGTGGCTACACCTTC.

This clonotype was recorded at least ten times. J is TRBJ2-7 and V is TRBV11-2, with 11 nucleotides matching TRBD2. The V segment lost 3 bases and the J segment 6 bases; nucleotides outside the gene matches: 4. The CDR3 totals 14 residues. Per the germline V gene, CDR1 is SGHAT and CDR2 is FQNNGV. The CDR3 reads CASSLGLAVIEQYF. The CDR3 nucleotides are TGTGCCAGCAGCTTGGGACTAGCGGTTATCGAGCAGTACTTC.

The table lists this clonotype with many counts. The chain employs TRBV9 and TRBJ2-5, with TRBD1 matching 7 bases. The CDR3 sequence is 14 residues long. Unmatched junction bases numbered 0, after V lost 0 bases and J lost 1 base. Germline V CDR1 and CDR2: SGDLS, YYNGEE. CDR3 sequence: CASSVGQGQETQYF. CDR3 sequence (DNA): TGTGCCAGCAGCGTAGGACAGGGCCAAGAGACCCAGTACTTC.

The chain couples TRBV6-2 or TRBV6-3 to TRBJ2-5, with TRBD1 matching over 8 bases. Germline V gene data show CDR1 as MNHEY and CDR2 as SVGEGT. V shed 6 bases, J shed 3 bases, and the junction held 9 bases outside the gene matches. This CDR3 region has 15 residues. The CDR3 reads CASRFPQGAEETQYF. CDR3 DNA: TGTGCCAGCAGATTCCCCCAGGGGGCGGAAGAGACCCAGTACTTC.

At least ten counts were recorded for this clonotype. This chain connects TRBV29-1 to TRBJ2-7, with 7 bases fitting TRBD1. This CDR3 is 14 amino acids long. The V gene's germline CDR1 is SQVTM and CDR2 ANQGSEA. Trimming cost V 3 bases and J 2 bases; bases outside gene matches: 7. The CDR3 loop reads CSVEGGQAAYEQYF. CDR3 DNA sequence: TGCAGCGTTGAGGGCGGACAGGCCGCCTACGAGCAGTACTTC.